The sequence of this TCR beta chain was determined in a study of response to subunit inactivated influenza vaccine. This CDR3 has 13 residues. In germline, CDR1 is SNHLY, CDR2 FYNNEI. Deletions cut 5 bases from V and 3 bases from J, with 10 bases between. Points from the study as a whole: Researchers suggested that each seasonal influenza vaccination recruits few new T cells.

This clonotype appeared a few times. Its target is not known. TCRdb recomputed calls from the RT-PCR reads with MiXCR, one row per CDR3 protein. The table shows 290,000 or so distinct CDR3 sequences, with about 20% occurring only once. This sequence joins TRBV2 and TRBJ2-5; a weak D match, TRBD1 (6 bases). The sequences come from PBMCs from blood, collected less than 22 months after vaccination. This receptor was obtained from a man aged 45-69 years who received an inactivated influenza vaccine. Written as DNA, the CDR3 is TGTGCCAGCAGTCAGAACAGGGAAGAGACCCAGTACTTC. It specifies CASSQNREETQYF.